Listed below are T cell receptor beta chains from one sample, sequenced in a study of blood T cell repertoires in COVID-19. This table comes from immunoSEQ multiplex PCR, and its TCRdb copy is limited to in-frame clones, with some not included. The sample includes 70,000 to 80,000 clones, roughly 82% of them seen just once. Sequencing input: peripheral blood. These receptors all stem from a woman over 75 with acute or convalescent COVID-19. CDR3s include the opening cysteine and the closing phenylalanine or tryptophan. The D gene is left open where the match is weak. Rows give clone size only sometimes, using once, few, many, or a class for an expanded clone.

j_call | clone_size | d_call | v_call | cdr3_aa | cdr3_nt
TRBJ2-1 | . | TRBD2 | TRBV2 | CASSVTSGAGNEQFF | TGTGCCAGCAGTGTGACTAGCGGGGCGGGGAATGAGCAGTTCTTC
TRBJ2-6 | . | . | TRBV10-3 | CAISESGLDSGANVLTF | TGTGCCATCAGTGAGTCGGGACTCGACTCTGGGGCCAACGTCCTGACTTTC
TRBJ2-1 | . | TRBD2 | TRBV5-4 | CASSLSGSGSYNEQFF | TGTGCCAGCAGCTTGAGCGGGAGCGGCTCCTACAATGAGCAGTTCTTC
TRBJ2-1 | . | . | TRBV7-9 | CASSLLSGRLSYNEQFF | TGTGCCAGCAGCTTATTAAGCGGACGACTCTCCTACAATGAGCAGTTCTTC
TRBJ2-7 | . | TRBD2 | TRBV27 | CASSSGTYEQYF | TGTGCCAGCTCTAGCGGTACCTACGAGCAGTACTTC
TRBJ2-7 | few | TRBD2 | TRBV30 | CAWRDGLAGPSYEQYF | TGTGCCTGGAGGGACGGACTAGCGGGACCATCCTACGAGCAGTACTTC
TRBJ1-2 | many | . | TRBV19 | CASSTTGGEINGYTF | TGTGCCAGTAGTACTACAGGCGGCGAGATTAATGGCTACACCTTC
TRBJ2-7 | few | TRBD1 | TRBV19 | CASSISQDRVHEQYF | TGTGCCAGTAGTATATCCCAGGACAGGGTCCACGAGCAGTACTTC
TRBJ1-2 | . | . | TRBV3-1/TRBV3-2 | CASSQNRAGYGYTF | TGTGCCAGCAGCCAAAACAGGGCTGGCTATGGCTACACCTTC
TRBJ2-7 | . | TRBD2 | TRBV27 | CASGVDSGSREQYF | TGTGCCAGCGGGGTGGATAGCGGGAGTCGGGAGCAGTACTTC
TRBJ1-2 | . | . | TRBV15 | CATSAGGGYGYTF | TGTGCCACCAGCGCGGGAGGGGGCTATGGCTACACCTTC
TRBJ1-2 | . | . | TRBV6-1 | CASSEPGRGIGGYTF | TGTGCCAGCAGTGAACCTGGCAGGGGAATTGGTGGCTACACCTTC
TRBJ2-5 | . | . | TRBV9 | CASSVGIWRPDQETQYF | TGTGCCAGCAGCGTAGGAATATGGCGGCCTGACCAAGAGACCCAGTACTTC
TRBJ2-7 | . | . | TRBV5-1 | CASSLGAGLGEQYF | TGCGCCAGCAGCTTGGGAGCAGGGTTGGGCGAGCAGTACTTC
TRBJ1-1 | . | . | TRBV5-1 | CASILGPASSEVFF | TGCGCCAGCATACTGGGCCCCGCGAGCAGTGAAGTTTTCTTT
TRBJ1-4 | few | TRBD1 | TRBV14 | CASSPLTGTTNEKLFF | TGTGCCAGCAGCCCGCTGACAGGGACAACTAATGAAAAACTGTTTTTT
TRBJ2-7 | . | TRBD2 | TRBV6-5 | CASSYSASGIYEQYF | TGTGCCAGCAGTTACTCGGCTAGCGGGATATACGAGCAGTACTTC
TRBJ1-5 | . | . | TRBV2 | CASSLEEISNQPQHF | TGTGCCAGCAGTCTAGAGGAAATCAGCAATCAGCCCCAGCATTTT
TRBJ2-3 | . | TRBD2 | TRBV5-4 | CASSRPSTSGSTDTQYF | TGTGCCAGCAGCCGCCCCTCGACTAGCGGGAGCACAGATACGCAGTATTTT
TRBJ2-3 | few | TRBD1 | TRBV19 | CASTQGTGGGTDTQYF | TGTGCCAGTACCCAAGGGACAGGGGGCGGGACAGATACGCAGTATTTT
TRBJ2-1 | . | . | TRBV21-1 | CASSKVRSNPGRYNEQFF | TGTGCCAGCAGCAAAGTAAGGAGTAATCCGGGGAGGTACAATGAGCAGTTCTTC
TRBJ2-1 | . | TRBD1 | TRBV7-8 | CASSRSAGTGGYEQFF | TGTGCCAGCAGCCGCTCCGCCGGGACAGGGGGGTATGAGCAGTTCTTC
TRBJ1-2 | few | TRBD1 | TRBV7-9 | CASSLDRGLYGYTF | TGTGCCAGCAGCTTAGACAGGGGGCTCTATGGCTACACCTTC
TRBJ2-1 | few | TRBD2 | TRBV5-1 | CASSPRLSGTSFNEQFF | TGCGCCAGCAGCCCCAGGTTAAGCGGGACGTCTTTCAATGAGCAGTTCTTC
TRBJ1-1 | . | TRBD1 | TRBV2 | CASRDAGGLGTEAFF | TGTGCCAGCAGGGATGCAGGGGGCCTAGGCACTGAAGCTTTCTTT
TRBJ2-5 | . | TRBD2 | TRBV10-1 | CASRKGLAGGETQYF | TGCGCCAGCCGAAAGGGACTAGCGGGAGGGGAGACCCAGTACTTC
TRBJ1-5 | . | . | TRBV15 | CATSRSSNQPQHF | TGTGCCACCAGCAGGAGTAGCAATCAGCCCCAGCATTTT
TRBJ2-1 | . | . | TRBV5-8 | CASSLDGSGQRGYNEQFF | TGTGCCAGCAGCTTAGATGGGTCCGGGCAAAGGGGCTACAATGAGCAGTTCTTC
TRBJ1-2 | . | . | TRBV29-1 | CSFSDGGYGYTF | TGCAGCTTCTCGGACGGGGGGTATGGCTACACCTTC
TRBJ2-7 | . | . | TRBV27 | CASTGGLGAYEQYF | TGTGCCAGCACAGGCGGCCTAGGGGCCTACGAGCAGTACTTC
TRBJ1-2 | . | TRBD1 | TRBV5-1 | CASSGGTGSGYTF | TGCGCCAGCAGCGGAGGGACAGGGAGCGGCTACACCTTC
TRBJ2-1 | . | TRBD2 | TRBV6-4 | CASSQGLAGSEQFF | TGTGCCAGCAGTCAGGGACTAGCTGGTAGTGAGCAGTTCTTC
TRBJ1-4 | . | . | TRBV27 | CASSLDSREKLFF | TGTGCCAGCAGTTTAGATAGTCGGGAAAAACTGTTTTTT
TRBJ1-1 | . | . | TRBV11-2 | CASSLNRAGNTEAFF | TGTGCCAGCAGTCTAAACAGGGCGGGGAACACTGAAGCTTTCTTT
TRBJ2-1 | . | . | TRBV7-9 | CASSLDPVPHNEQFF | TGTGCCAGCAGCTTAGACCCAGTCCCCCACAATGAGCAGTTCTTC
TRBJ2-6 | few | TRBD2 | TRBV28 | CASSSSHRVLAGVSGANVLTF | TGTGCCAGCAGTTCCTCCCACAGGGTACTAGCGGGAGTCTCTGGGGCCAACGTCCTGACTTTC
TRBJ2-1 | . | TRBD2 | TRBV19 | CASSEGTSGTRLFF | TGTGCCAGTAGTGAGGGGACTAGCGGCACTCGGTTGTTCTTC
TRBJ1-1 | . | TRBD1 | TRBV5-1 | CASSPVNRGYTEAFF | TGCGCCAGCAGCCCCGTTAACAGGGGCTACACTGAAGCTTTCTTT
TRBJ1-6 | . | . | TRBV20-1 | CSASGRTRGYSPLHF | TGCAGTGCTAGTGGCAGGACTCGAGGCTATTCACCCCTCCACTTT
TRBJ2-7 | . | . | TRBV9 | CASSVVENEQYF | TGTGCCAGCAGCGTAGTGGAGAACGAGCAGTACTTC
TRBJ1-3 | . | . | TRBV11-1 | CASSLANRENTIYF | TGTGCCAGCAGCTTAGCGAACCGGGAAAACACCATATATTTT
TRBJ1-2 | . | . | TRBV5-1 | CASSLVAGPMGGYTF | TGCGCCAGCAGCTTGGTTGCAGGGCCCATGGGTGGCTACACCTTC
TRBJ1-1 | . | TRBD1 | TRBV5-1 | CASSLRGRENTEAFF | TGCGCCAGCAGCTTGAGGGGGCGGGAGAACACTGAAGCTTTCTTT
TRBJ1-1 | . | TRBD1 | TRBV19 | CASSIQGAKTEAFF | TGTGCCAGTAGTATACAGGGGGCGAAGACTGAAGCTTTCTTT
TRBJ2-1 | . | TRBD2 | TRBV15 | CATSAGLALNNEQFF | TGTGCCACCAGCGCGGGACTAGCGCTTAACAATGAGCAGTTCTTC